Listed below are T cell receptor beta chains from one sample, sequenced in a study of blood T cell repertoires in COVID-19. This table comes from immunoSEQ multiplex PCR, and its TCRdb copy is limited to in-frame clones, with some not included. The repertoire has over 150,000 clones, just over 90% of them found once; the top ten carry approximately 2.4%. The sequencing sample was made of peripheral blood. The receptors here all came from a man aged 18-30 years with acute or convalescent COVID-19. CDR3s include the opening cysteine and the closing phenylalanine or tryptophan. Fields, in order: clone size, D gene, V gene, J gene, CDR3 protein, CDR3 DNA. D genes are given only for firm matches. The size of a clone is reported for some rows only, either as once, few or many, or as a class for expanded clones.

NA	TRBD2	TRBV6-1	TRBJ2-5	CASSEYWASGIPSQETQYF	TGTGCCAGCAGTGAATATTGGGCTAGCGGGATTCCCTCCCAAGAGACCCAGTACTTC
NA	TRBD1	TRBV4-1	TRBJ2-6	CASSQEGQGGFSGANVLTF	TGCGCCAGCAGCCAAGAAGGACAGGGGGGTTTCTCTGGGGCCAACGTCCTGACTTTC
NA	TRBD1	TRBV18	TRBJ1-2	CASSPGDRPYGYTF	TGTGCCAGCTCACCGGGGGACAGACCATATGGCTACACCTTC
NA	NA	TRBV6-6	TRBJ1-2	CASSLKQLNYGYTF	TGTGCCAGCAGTCTAAAACAGCTTAACTATGGCTACACCTTC
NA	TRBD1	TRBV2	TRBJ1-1	CASSLGTGGRYTEAFF	TGTGCCAGCAGTCTTGGTACAGGGGGCAGATACACTGAAGCTTTCTTT
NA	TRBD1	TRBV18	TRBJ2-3	CASSPGQPADTQYF	TGTGCCAGCTCACCGGGACAGCCAGCAGATACGCAGTATTTT
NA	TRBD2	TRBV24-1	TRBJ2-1	CATSDPLPGGPNEQFF	TGTGCCACCAGTGATCCACTACCGGGAGGCCCCAATGAGCAGTTCTTC
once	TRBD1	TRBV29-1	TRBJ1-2	CSVAGQGGYGYTF	TGCAGCGTCGCGGGACAGGGGGGCTATGGCTACACCTTC
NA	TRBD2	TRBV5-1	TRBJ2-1	CASSLDLAGGPWGEQFF	TGCGCCAGCAGCTTGGATCTAGCGGGCGGACCATGGGGTGAGCAGTTCTTC
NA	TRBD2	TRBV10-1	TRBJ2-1	CASSNIAGVRNEQFF	TGCGCCAGCAGTAATATAGCGGGAGTCCGCAATGAGCAGTTCTTC
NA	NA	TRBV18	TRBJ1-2	CASSSPRVEHYGYTF	TGTGCCAGCTCATCCCCACGCGTGGAGCACTATGGCTACACCTTC
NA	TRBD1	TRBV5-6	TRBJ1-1	CASRYRGVGTEAFF	TGTGCCAGTCGATACAGGGGAGTGGGCACTGAAGCTTTCTTT
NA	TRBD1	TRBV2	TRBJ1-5	CASSVDRLSNQPQHF	TGTGCCAGCAGCGTGGACAGGCTTAGCAATCAGCCCCAGCATTTT
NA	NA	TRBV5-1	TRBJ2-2	CASILELNTGELFF	TGCGCCAGCATTCTGGAGCTTAACACCGGGGAGCTGTTTTTT
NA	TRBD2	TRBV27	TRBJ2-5	CASSPGGSGRRRETQYF	TGTGCCAGCAGTCCCGGGGGTAGCGGGAGGCGAAGAGAGACCCAGTACTTC
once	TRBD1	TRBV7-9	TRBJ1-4	CASSPRGAGTGIEKLFF	TGTGCCAGCAGCCCCAGGGGAGCCGGGACAGGGATTGAAAAACTGTTTTTT
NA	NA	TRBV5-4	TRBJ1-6	CASSFGRSDNSPLHF	TGTGCCAGCAGCTTCGGAAGGAGTGATAATTCACCCCTCCACTTT
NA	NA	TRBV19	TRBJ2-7	CASSIQHGAPRPYEQYF	TGTGCCAGTAGTATACAACATGGGGCTCCGAGACCTTACGAGCAGTACTTC
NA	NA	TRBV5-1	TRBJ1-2	CASSLFQVDYGYTF	TGCGCCAGCAGCTTGTTCCAGGTTGACTATGGCTACACCTTC
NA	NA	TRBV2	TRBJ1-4	CASSARGPNEKLFF	TGTGCCAGCTCCGCGCGGGGTCCGAATGAAAAACTGTTTTTT
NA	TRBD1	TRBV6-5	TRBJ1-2	CASSYAWDRSNYGYTF	TGTGCCAGCAGTTACGCCTGGGACAGGTCCAACTATGGCTACACCTTC
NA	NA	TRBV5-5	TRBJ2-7	CASSLVSRVNEQYF	TGTGCCAGCAGCTTGGTCTCCAGGGTGAACGAGCAGTACTTC
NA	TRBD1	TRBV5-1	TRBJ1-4	CASSLLRDRDNEKLFF	TGCGCCAGCAGCTTGCTCCGGGACAGGGATAATGAAAAACTGTTTTTT
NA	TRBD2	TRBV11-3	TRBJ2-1	CASSLEAGDGNEQFF	TGTGCCAGCAGCTTAGAAGCGGGAGATGGTAATGAGCAGTTCTTC
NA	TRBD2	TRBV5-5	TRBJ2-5	CASSFVREGYKTQYF	TGTGCCAGCAGCTTTGTGCGGGAGGGTTATAAGACCCAGTACTTC
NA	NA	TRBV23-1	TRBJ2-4	CASSQSLLVQGNIQYF	TGCGCCAGCAGTCAATCATTGCTTGTTCAGGGCAACATTCAGTACTTC
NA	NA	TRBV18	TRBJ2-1	CASSPQQGNEQFF	TGTGCCAGCTCACCACAGCAGGGCAATGAGCAGTTCTTC
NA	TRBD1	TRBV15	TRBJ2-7	CATSSQTGEYYEQYF	TGTGCCACCAGCAGTCAGACAGGGGAATACTACGAGCAGTACTTC
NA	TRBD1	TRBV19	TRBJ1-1	CASSIRAGTGGTEAFF	TGTGCCAGTAGTATAAGGGCCGGGACAGGGGGCACTGAAGCTTTCTTT